The rows below give T cell receptor beta chains drawn from one sample of a study of blood T cell repertoires in COVID-19. The data were produced by immunoSEQ multiplex PCR, yet TCRdb's version contains in-frame clones alone and is incomplete. The data contain about 150,000 clones, 70% to 90% of them singletons. The sequenced material came from peripheral blood. Every receptor here comes from a man aged 55 to 70 with acute or convalescent COVID-19. CDR3s include the opening cysteine and the closing phenylalanine or tryptophan. D genes are given only for firm matches.

D | V | CDR3
- | TRBV29-1 | CSVAVDVAGYTF
TRBD1 | TRBV4-3 | CASSQPLGTDGYTF
TRBD1 | TRBV6-5 | CASSATGQGMGYTF
TRBD2 | TRBV4-1 | CASSQEGLVGNEQFF
- | TRBV2 | CASSRGSHGNTIYF
TRBD2 | TRBV9 | CASSAGGGASNEQFF
- | TRBV27 | CASSLFGIGRVEAFF
TRBD1 | TRBV10-3 | CAIGQGAYEQYF
- | TRBV12-3/TRBV12-4 | CASSFRRGYGYTF
- | TRBV2 | CASSEGMLGRRENQPQHF
- | TRBV4-1 | CASSQVHGGLAGELFF
- | TRBV11-2 | CASSSQATYEQYF
- | TRBV14 | CASSQALAFNEQFF
TRBD1 | TRBV7-2 | CASSSTGGDQPQHF
TRBD1 | TRBV27 | CASSSTGYNEQFF
- | TRBV7-2 | CASSSYGLGTEAFF
TRBD2 | TRBV5-1 | CASSLGLAGAANTGELFF
- | TRBV5-1 | CASSLAGSYSYLNMNTEAFF
TRBD1 | TRBV7-9 | CASTTWLGQGRNRNGYTF
- | TRBV25-1 | CASRAGGTVHEQFF
- | TRBV27 | CAIKPRVGGLPDTQYF
- | TRBV30 | CAWSGRVSWNVNTEAFF
- | TRBV7-2 | CASSLGTPSSYEQYF
TRBD1 | TRBV24-1 | CATSRTGRTDTQYF
- | TRBV4-2 | CASSQEIQDYEQYF
- | TRBV18 | CASSSETVGTNEKLFF
- | TRBV6-2/TRBV6-3 | CASSYSVRTPRTGFKMAEAFF
- | TRBV11-3 | CASSLGRGPHSPLHF
TRBD2 | TRBV27 | CASSLRGGMGNEQFF
TRBD1 | TRBV7-9 | CASSLEVDRGNQPQHF
TRBD1 | TRBV7-8 | CASSYGTGGSGNTIYF
TRBD1 | TRBV19 | CASSATQGRNTIYF
TRBD1 | TRBV6-5 | CASRPGQVNGYTF
- | TRBV5-1 | CASSFGNEQFF
TRBD1 | TRBV23-1 | CASSQSPGTGRHEQYF
TRBD1 | TRBV5-1 | CASSIGQGAKNTEAFF
TRBD1 | TRBV7-3 | CASSPRTGGYSGANVLTF